Listed below are T cell receptor beta chains from one sample, sequenced in a study of T cells in Graves' hyperthyroidism and ophthalmopathy. TCRdb reanalysed the multiplex PCR reads using MiXCR and keeps one entry per CDR3 protein. The repertoire includes around 580,000 distinct CDR3 sequences, 16% of them detected once, and about 20% sits in the top ten. Material for sequencing was blood. The receptors originated from a young woman with Graves' hyperthyroidism. Each CDR3 is given with its conserved first and last residue. A D gene is named only where the DNA matches it firmly. Clone size, where shown, is once, few, many, or a class for clones that have expanded.

few	TRBV9	TRBJ2-1	TRBD2	TGTGCCAGCAGCGTGTCCCCCAGACTAGCGGGGGACAATGAGCAGTTCTTC	CASSVSPRLAGDNEQFF
many	TRBV5-1	TRBJ2-3	NA	TGCGCCAGCAGCTCCGACAGAGCAACAGATACGCAGTATTTT	CASSSDRATDTQYF
many	TRBV19	TRBJ1-3	NA	TGTGCCAGTAGGGACTCTAGCTCTGGAAACACCATATATTTT	CASRDSSSGNTIYF
NA	TRBV27	TRBJ2-5	TRBD2	TGTGCCAGCAGTCCGCTACTAGCGGGAGAGACCCAGTACTTC	CASSPLLAGETQYF
NA	TRBV4-2	TRBJ1-2	NA	TGTGCCAGCACCCCTCTCACTCATGGTTTGGGGTATGGCTACACCTTC	CASTPLTHGLGYGYTF
many	TRBV2	TRBJ2-1	NA	TGTGCCAGCAAGGCCGGTGGCCCATACAATGAGCAGTTCTTC	CASKAGGPYNEQFF
NA	TRBV18	TRBJ1-1	NA	TGTGCCAGCTCACGAGGGCCCGCAGCTTTCTTT	CASSRGPAAFF
few	TRBV6-1	TRBJ1-1	NA	TGTGCCAGCAGGCGGGGGGGGATCATGAACACTGAAGCTTTCTTT	CASRRGGIMNTEAFF
many	TRBV6-1	TRBJ2-1	TRBD2	TGTGCCAGCAGACCACTAAGCGGGAGCTCCTACAATGAGCAGTTCTTC	CASRPLSGSSYNEQFF
many	TRBV28	TRBJ2-3	NA	TGTGCCAGCAGTTTATTGCAGGGGAGGGCCACAGATACGCAGTATTTT	CASSLLQGRATDTQYF
NA	TRBV3-1	TRBJ1-3	TRBD1	TGTGCCAGCAGCCACCTAGGCCGGGACAGGCTCCGCCGCTCTGGAAACACCATATATTTT	CASSHLGRDRLRRSGNTIYF
few	TRBV20-1	TRBJ2-3	TRBD2	TGCAGTGCGGAGAAGGTTACTAGCGGGACAGATACGCAGTATTTT	CSAEKVTSGTDTQYF
many	TRBV7-2	TRBJ2-1	TRBD1	TGTGCCAGCAGCTTATCAGGGGGCGCCCCCTACAATGAGCAGTTCTTC	CASSLSGGAPYNEQFF
many	TRBV28	TRBJ1-5	TRBD1	TGTGCCAGCAGCTGGACAGGGGGCGAGCCCCAGCATTTT	CASSWTGGEPQHF
many	TRBV12-3/TRBV12-4	TRBJ1-1	TRBD1	TGTGCCAGCAGTGCCGGGACAGGGGCTAATGAAGCTTTCTTT	CASSAGTGANEAFF
few	TRBV13	TRBJ2-7	TRBD1	TGTGCCAGCAGCCCGGGACAGGGGACTCGCGAGCAGTACTTC	CASSPGQGTREQYF
NA	TRBV5-8	TRBJ1-2	NA	TGTGCCAGCAGCTTATACTACAGTTACCAGGGCTATGGCTACACCTTC	CASSLYYSYQGYGYTF
few	TRBV6-1	TRBJ2-7	NA	TGTGCCAGCAGCCCCGAGGCCCGCCTCGAGCAGTACTTC	CASSPEARLEQYF
NA	TRBV6-6	TRBJ1-4	NA	TGTGCCAGCAGTTACTCAGCAGGATATGCAACTAATGAAAAACTGTTTTTT	CASSYSAGYATNEKLFF